The clone carrying this TCR beta chain is classed as medium-sized. No antigen is known for it. The authors' processing: Building a distant-metastasis classifier for papillary thyroid cancer drew on CDR3 differences across clinicopathological groups. Using MiXCR, TCRdb reanalyzed the PCR reads. In this record, the V and J calls reflect TCRdb's handling and not the investigators' own analysis. The sample includes approximately 14,000 clones, about 29% of them seen just once. CDR1 and CDR2 from the germline V gene are LNHDA and SQIVND (reference sequence). This CDR3 spans 14 amino acids. Losses at the gene ends were 6 bases for V and 2 bases for J; bases not matched to a gene: 3. The sample originates from a study of metastatic and nonmetastatic thyroid tumors. Study in general: Thyroid patients, malignant and benign, had repertoires compared across blood and tumor or nodule tissue.

Overall study results and limits: According to reports, the diversity of TCR beta was significantly higher in malignant thyroid tumors than in benign nodules, and this held in both blood and tumor samples.

Nobody among the patients had been given any treatment before thyroid surgery. This chain connects TRBV19 to TRBJ2-7; TRBD1 aligns across 11 bases. The sequenced sample consisted of tumor tissue. This sequence was found in a male donor with papillary thyroid cancer or a benign thyroid nodule (not recorded which). Some clones in this sample may be carry-over from other donors' samples. In DNA, the CDR3 is TGTGCCAGTAGATGGGGACAGGGGGCCTACGAGCAGTACTTC. Translated, it gives CASRWGQGAYEQYF.